A selection of T cell receptor beta chains follows, all from one sample in a study of regulatory T cells in long-lasting Graves disease. TCRdb reanalysed the multiplex PCR reads using MiXCR and keeps one entry per CDR3 protein. The sample has hundreds of thousands of distinct CDR3 sequences; 20% to 25% are singletons. The specimen was peripheral blood mononuclear cells (PBMCs), collected when the disease was refractory, from a patient treated with antithyroid drugs. The receptors were gathered from a female donor with Graves disease. The conserved cysteine and the conserved F or W are not part of the CDR3 here. Each record gives: CDR3 protein, V gene, J gene.

CDR3: ASSYGSTQGKGQY; V: TRBV6-9; J: TRBJ2-7
CDR3: ASSRWGTGDNEQF; V: TRBV7-2; J: TRBJ2-1
CDR3: ASSLDWQTQH; V: TRBV7-2; J: TRBJ1-5
CDR3: SASPSMNTEAF; V: TRBV20-1; J: TRBJ1-1
CDR3: ASSPRDLRETQY; V: TRBV19; J: TRBJ2-5
CDR3: ASIGTAEKLF; V: TRBV2; J: TRBJ1-4
CDR3: SVEQGETQY; V: TRBV29-1; J: TRBJ2-5
CDR3: ASSSIQGPRGTIY; V: TRBV7-2; J: TRBJ1-3
CDR3: ASNPGQPENYEQY; V: TRBV6-1; J: TRBJ2-7
CDR3: ASSLASTETQY; V: TRBV28; J: TRBJ2-5
CDR3: ASSLEGVYEQY; V: TRBV5-1; J: TRBJ2-7
CDR3: ASSQTADFQETQY; V: TRBV3-1; J: TRBJ2-5
CDR3: ASKVEGGTEAF; V: TRBV5-1; J: TRBJ1-1
CDR3: SVEGAGTGGFGYT; V: TRBV29-1; J: TRBJ1-2
CDR3: ASSLASGQGYSPLH; V: TRBV7-8; J: TRBJ1-6
CDR3: AWSDGVANEKLF; V: TRBV30; J: TRBJ1-4
CDR3: ASMRGGNNSPLH; V: TRBV19; J: TRBJ1-6
CDR3: ASSLGGADTGELF; V: TRBV12-3/TRBV12-4; J: TRBJ2-2
CDR3: ASSIGGFLGEQY; V: TRBV28; J: TRBJ2-7
CDR3: ASSQDPRRDYNSPLH; V: TRBV7-2; J: TRBJ1-6
CDR3: ASSLSVGTDTQY; V: TRBV11-1; J: TRBJ2-3
CDR3: SVEVTGTYEQY; V: TRBV29-1; J: TRBJ2-7
CDR3: ASKLTPYEQY; V: TRBV11-3; J: TRBJ2-7
CDR3: SADGDGSYEQY; V: TRBV20-1; J: TRBJ2-7
CDR3: ASSVTGTVNTEAF; V: TRBV9; J: TRBJ1-1
CDR3: ASSFDRGSNSPLH; V: TRBV5-1; J: TRBJ1-6
CDR3: ASRLSRFGEDRAKLNTGELF; V: TRBV6-1; J: TRBJ2-2
CDR3: ASSEDWRYEQY; V: TRBV6-1; J: TRBJ2-7
CDR3: SASRWDQGTQY; V: TRBV20-1; J: TRBJ2-5
CDR3: ATSRNTEFYGYT; V: TRBV15; J: TRBJ1-2
CDR3: ASSIQGEINEQY; V: TRBV5-1; J: TRBJ2-7
CDR3: ASSEGVREKLF; V: TRBV2; J: TRBJ1-4
CDR3: ASRRDRGPDSPLH; V: TRBV7-9; J: TRBJ1-6
CDR3: SARWDRSTYGYT; V: TRBV20-1; J: TRBJ1-2
CDR3: NLGRQETQY; V: TRBV20-1; J: TRBJ2-5
CDR3: ASSLGRVGDQPQH; V: TRBV7-2; J: TRBJ1-5
CDR3: ASRVTQTSYEQY; V: TRBV6-1; J: TRBJ2-7
CDR3: ASSRMTGTHNTEAF; V: TRBV6-1; J: TRBJ1-1
CDR3: ATPSPDGRGDCNQPQH; V: TRBV27; J: TRBJ1-5
CDR3: ASSSRQGDSSPLH; V: TRBV28; J: TRBJ1-6